Shown below are 8 T cell receptor beta chains from a single sample sequenced in a study of T cells in Graves' hyperthyroidism and ophthalmopathy. Amplification of TCR beta CDR3 regions used RNA as the template. TCR CDR3 regions were first amplified by RT-PCR with HTBI primers. TCRdb reanalysed the multiplex PCR reads using MiXCR and keeps one entry per CDR3 protein. The table lists around 250,000 distinct CDR3 sequences, roughly a quarter of them singletons. The specimen was blood. The origin of the receptors is a woman between 35 and 50 years old with Graves' ophthalmopathy.

The sample holds many counts of this clonotype. The V call is TRBV30, the J call TRBJ1-2; 7 bases align to TRBD1. V gave up 1 base and J gave up 1 base; unmatched junction bases: 6. Germline V lookup: CDR1 GTSNPN, CDR2 SVGIG (reference sequence). The CDR3 has 15 residues. The CDR3 loop is CAWSDGQAYNYGYTF. The CDR3 DNA reads TGTGCCTGGAGTGATGGACAGGCCTATAACTATGGCTACACCTTC.

This clonotype was detected only a few times. This chain joins TRBV7-2 and TRBJ1-1, with D perhaps TRBD1 (5 bases). Germline values: CDR1 SGHTA, CDR2 FQGNSA. Trimming stripped 4 bases from V and 5 bases from J, with 17 bases between. The CDR3 length is 15 residues. The CDR3 bases are TGTGCCAGCAGCTCCCATCGGGGGGTTGGAACTGAAGCTTTCTTT. This encodes CASSSHRGVGTEAFF.

This clonotype was counted ten times or more. This rearrangement joins TRBV9 to TRBJ2-7; D may match TRBD1 or TRBD2 (5 bases each). V dropped 4 bases and J dropped 6 bases, with 17 bases sitting between them. CDR1 is SGDLS, CDR2 YYNGEE, per germline. The CDR3 extends over 14 amino acids. The CDR3 DNA is TGTGCCAGCAGCTGGGGCACGGGGAACAGCGAGCAGTACTTC. Protein sequence: CASSWGTGNSEQYF.

This clonotype was counted many times. This chain connects TRBV14 to TRBJ1-5; perhaps TRBD1 as D (5 bases). This CDR3 region has 17 residues. Trimming removed 1 base from V and 6 bases from J, with 19 bases in between. Germline loops: CDR1 SGHDN, CDR2 FVKESK. The CDR3 sequence is CASSQVPPGGSRQPQHF. CDR3 nucleotides: TGTGCCAGCAGCCAAGTACCGCCCGGGGGGAGTCGTCAGCCCCAGCATTTT.

At least ten counts were recorded for this clonotype. The CDR3 loop is CSAREGDLAKNIQYF. In DNA form, the CDR3 reads TGCAGTGCTAGAGAGGGGGACCTAGCCAAAAACATTCAGTACTTC. The V gene is TRBV20-1, the J gene TRBJ2-4; D is tentatively TRBD1 or TRBD2 (5 bases each). This CDR3 spans 15 amino acids. Germline lookup yields CDR1 DFQATT and CDR2 SNEGSKA (reference sequence). Trimming left V 0 bases short and J 0 bases short, with 9 bases between.

This clonotype turned up a few times. V gene TRBV12-3 or TRBV12-4 combines with J gene TRBJ2-7; tentative D call: TRBD2 (5 bases). This CDR3 spans 15 amino acids. V was shortened by 1 base and J by 3 bases, with 13 bases between the two germline ends. The CDR3 DNA reads TGTGCCAGCAGTTTAGATGTAACTAGATTCTACGAGCAGTACTTC. Its translation: CASSLDVTRFYEQYF.

This clonotype was detected many times. The genes are TRBV5-5 and TRBJ2-7; 10 nucleotides line up with TRBD2. The CDR3 runs to 14 residues. Trimming removed 4 bases from V and 5 bases from J; junction bases left unmatched: 6. Germline V gene data show CDR1 as SGHKS and CDR2 as YYEKEE (reference sequence). Written as DNA, the CDR3 is TGTGCCAGCAGCCCCGGGACTAGCGTCCACGAGCAGTACTTC. This translates into CASSPGTSVHEQYF.

This clonotype was seen repeatedly, ten times or more. CDR3 loop: CASSLQLGSYEQYF. In DNA form, the CDR3 reads TGTGCCAGCAGCCTCCAACTAGGGTCTTACGAGCAGTACTTC. The J gene is TRBJ2-7, the V gene TRBV28, with D perhaps TRBD2 (5 bases). The CDR3 has 14 residues. V lost 6 bases and J lost 4, with 16 bases in between. Per germline, CDR1 MDHEN and CDR2 SYDVKM.